This T cell receptor beta chain stems from a study of CD8+ T cells in alopecia areata. Study context: Skin from roughly 6-13-month-old C3H/HeJ graft donors with spontaneous alopecia went to approximately 6-10-week-old female C3H/HeJ mice. Study results and limitations: Higher clonality and more expanded CD8+ clones appeared in lesional than normal scalp. TCR sharing was clearer in mice than between patients, perhaps partly owing to patient HLA diversity.

Once RNA had been extracted, it was reverse transcribed into cDNA to act as the sequencing template. TCRdb's copy holds only in-frame clones and misses some; the assay was immunoSEQ multiplex PCR. Reported are 1,500 to 2,000 clones, none seen only once; the ten largest carry roughly two fifths. Germline CDR1 reads SGHSA; CDR2 reads FRNQAP. The CDR3 loop spans 16 amino acids. V lost 4 bases and J lost 0; bases outside the gene matches: 5. This clone was seen many times. Its antigen is currently unknown. The gene symbols are mouse symbols. The missing CDR3 end, 4 residues past where the read stops, is filled in from the germline J gene.

This TCR derives from a C3H/HeJ mouse with alopecia areata. This line is of MHC haplotype H2-k. Sequencing input: skin. The V and J genes are TRBV16 and TRBJ2-1; TRBD2 matches 8 bases. The CDR3 DNA, read in part, is TGTGCAAGCAGCTCTCGGACTGGGCCTAACTATGCT. Amino acid sequence: CASSSRTGPNYA. Given in full, the CDR3 is CASSSRTGPNYAEQFF.